The sequence of this T cell receptor (beta chain) was determined in a study of T cells after yellow fever vaccination. Study summary: Fractions of limited cellularity were prepared by means of SMART-Seq v4 Ultra Low Input.

This clonotype was detected ten times or more. Trimming removed 3 bases from V and 2 bases from J, with 9 bases in between. Germline V gene data show CDR1 as SGHTA and CDR2 as FQGTGA. The CDR3 covers 14 residues. Study-level points and caveats: Of the clonotypes, a small share occurred in both CD4 and CD8 compartments. Subsequent booster samples again held most clones from primary vaccination (less than 98% CD4, roughly 91% CD8). The study found a weaker secondary response that peaked faster, day 5 versus 15.

Via MiXCR, TCRdb re-called the 5' RACE reads, giving one row per CDR3 protein. The sample yields about 26,000 distinct CDR3 sequences, approximately 4.8% seen once. The V and J genes are TRBV7-3 and TRBJ2-3, with D possibly TRBD1 on 6 matching bases. This clonotype originated in a man between 18 and 29 years old who received the YFV17D yellow fever vaccine. The specimen comprised PBMCs, either bulk or a sorted T-cell subset (CD4+, CD8+, memory, or dextramer-sorted; not recorded which), sampled on the day of the yellow fever booster vaccination. As DNA, the CDR3 is TGTGCCAGCAGCTTGGGACATTCCACAGATACGCAGTATTTT. This sequence encodes CASSLGHSTDTQYF.